This TCR beta chain derives from a study of CD8+ T cells in alopecia areata. Study context: Treated patients received oral tofacitinib, 5 to 10 mg twice daily.

Whole-study findings and limits: In lesional scalp, particularly from alopecia totalis/universalis, clonality was higher than in normal scalp. Possibly as an HLA-related effect, TCR sharing across patients appeared less clear than in mice.

V lost 3 bases, J lost 1 base, and 4 bases stayed unmatched. The CDR3 spans 14 residues. The V gene's germline CDR1 is GTSNPN and CDR2 SVGIG (reference sequence). Noted treatment: oral pan-JAK inhibitor, 5-10 mg twice daily. Researchers took lesional scalp punch biopsies and peripheral blood from people who were alopecia areata patients. In regard to this clone: Its antigen is undetermined.

After isolation, RNA underwent reverse transcription to generate cDNA as the sequencing template. The repertoire was sequenced with immunoSEQ multiplex PCR; TCRdb's copy has only in-frame clones and lacks some. This sample has about 190,000 clones, with 60% found just once. The TCR sequence derives from a human donor with alopecia areata. The sequences come from CD4+ T cells sorted from blood, collected at week 24, from a patient treated with tofacitinib. The chain combines TRBV30 with TRBJ2-5, with 8 bases fitting TRBD1. The CDR3 DNA follows: TGTGCCTGGAGAACAGGGACAGGCCAAGAGACCCAGTACTTC. This gives the protein CAWRTGTGQETQYF.